A single sample is the source of the 20 T cell receptor beta chains below, sequenced in a study of blood T cell repertoires in COVID-19. TCRdb keeps only in-frame clones here, not all; method: immunoSEQ multiplex PCR. The table records a few hundred thousand clones, roughly four fifths of them present only once. Sample: peripheral blood. The source of these receptors is a person in their 70s with COVID-19, enrolled during active disease.

This rearrangement joins TRBV5-4 to TRBJ2-1, with TRBD2 matching 7 bases. Germline CDR1 is SGHNT and CDR2 is YYREEE (reference sequence). CDR3 size: 15 residues. V lost 0 bases and J lost 2; bases outside the gene matches: 2. This chain's CDR3 is CASSLGAGTYNEQFF. CDR3 bases: TGTGCCAGCAGCTTGGGAGCGGGAACCTACAATGAGCAGTTCTTC.

The V gene is TRBV5-4, the J gene TRBJ1-5; tentative D call: TRBD1 (5 bases). The germline V and J ends were trimmed by 8 bases and 6 bases, with 12 bases remaining between them. The CDR3 runs 12 residues. Germline CDR1 and CDR2: SGHNT and YYREEE (reference sequence). CDR3 DNA: TGTGCCAGTCCCCCTAGGGGTCAGCCCCAGCATTTT. Translated, it gives CASPPRGQPQHF.

This chain connects TRBV13 to TRBJ2-5, with a tentative D call TRBD2 (7 bases). The CDR3 is 15 amino acids. CDR1 PRHDT and CDR2 FYEKMQ come from the germline V gene (reference sequence). The ends were cut back, 5 bases at V and 5 bases at J, with 18 bases in the middle. The CDR3 loop is CASSQGRGAGETQYF. The CDR3 nucleotides are TGTGCCAGCAGCCAAGGGAGGGGGGCAGGTGAGACCCAGTACTTC.

As DNA, the CDR3 is TGCAGTGCTAGTTTCCGGTCCTACGAGCAGTACTTC. Its protein is CSASFRSYEQYF. The genes are TRBV20-1 and TRBJ2-7, with D hard to call. The V gene lost 3 bases and the J gene lost 1 base, with 7 bases spanning the gap. Germline assignment: CDR1 DFQATT and CDR2 SNEGSKA (reference sequence). The CDR3 runs 12 residues.

J is TRBJ1-4 and V is TRBV3-1 (or the pseudogene TRBV3-2), with D unresolved. The germline V gene encodes CDR1 LGHDT and CDR2 YNNKEL (reference sequence). Trimming stripped 3 bases from V and 8 bases from J, with 7 bases between. This CDR3 has 12 amino acids. Here the CDR3 DNA reads TGTGCCAGCAGCCACAGTTGGGAAAAACTGTTTTTT. As protein: CASSHSWEKLFF.

The chain uses TRBV27 and TRBJ1-4, with a weak D call TRBD1 (5 bases). This CDR3 is 14 amino acids long. V gave up 5 bases and J gave up 12 bases, with 19 bases separating them. Germline assignment: CDR1 MNHEY and CDR2 SMNVEV (reference sequence). Here the CDR3 reads CASSTTPDRGELFF. CDR3 DNA: TGTGCCAGCAGTACAACCCCGGACCGGGGGGAACTGTTTTTT.

This clone was detected once. This chain connects TRBV5-4 to TRBJ2-1, with TRBD2 as a possible D gene (7 bases). The CDR3 covers 13 residues. Trimming removed 3 bases at V and 10 bases at J, with 14 bases between. Germline CDR1 reads SGHNT; CDR2 reads YYREEE (reference sequence). This chain's CDR3 is CASSSARGAEQFF. For the CDR3, the DNA is TGTGCCAGCAGCTCCGCCCGGGGGGCCGAGCAGTTCTTC.

The chain links TRBV19 to TRBJ2-7, with a possible D match to TRBD1 (6 bases). The CDR3 covers 16 residues. With 4 bases removed from V and 0 bases from J, the gap between germline ends came to 16 bases. Per the germline V gene, CDR1 is LNHDA and CDR2 is SQIVND (reference sequence). In nucleotides, the CDR3 is TGTGCCAGTAGTACCGGCTGGGCAGGGGACTCCTACGAGCAGTACTTC. It specifies CASSTGWAGDSYEQYF. Using reference TRBV19 and TRBJ2-7 for the parts outside the CDR3, the full variable domain is DGGITQSPKYLFRKEGQNVTLSCEQNLNHDAMYWYRQDPGQGLRLIYYSQIVNDFQKGDIAEGYSVSREKKESFPLTVTSAQKNPTAFYLCASSTGWAGDSYEQYFGPGTRLTVT.

This rearrangement joins TRBV7-9 to TRBJ1-5; 10 positions agree with TRBD1. V shed 5 bases, J shed 6 bases, and the junction held 10 bases outside the gene matches. The CDR3 covers 16 residues. The germline V gene has CDR1 SEHNR and CDR2 FQNEAQ (reference sequence). The CDR3 DNA reads as TGTGCCAGCAGCCCAGGGGGACAGGGGATTCGTCAGCCCCAGCATTTT. Its protein product is CASSPGGQGIRQPQHF.

As concerns this clone: Its ends do not fully match the called genes, so a read error is possible. This chain uses TRBV9 with TRBJ2-1, with D perhaps matching TRBD1 (5 bases). Per the germline V gene, CDR1 is SGDLS and CDR2 is YYNGEE. The CDR3 spans 13 residues. In DNA, the CDR3 is TGTGCCAGCAGCGTAGTCGTGGACAACGAGCAGTTCTTC. It translates to CASSVVVDNEQFF. The variable domain in full, with the rest retrieved from reference TRBV9 and TRBJ2-1, is DSGVTQTPKHLITATGQRVTLRCSPRSGDLSVYWYQQSLDQGLQFLIQYYNGEERAKGNILERFSAQQFPDLHSELNLSSLELGDSALYFCASSVVVDNEQFFGPGTRLTVL.

This clone was observed a few times. The chain has TRBV20-1 and TRBJ2-7; a weak D match, TRBD2 (5 bases). V was shortened by 3 bases and J by 1 base, with 13 bases between the two germline ends. Germline loops: CDR1 DFQATT, CDR2 SNEGSKA (reference sequence). The CDR3 length is 14 residues. The DNA for the CDR3 is TGCAGTGCTAGTCCTCCAGCGGAGTCCTACGAGCAGTACTTC. It encodes CSASPPAESYEQYF.

The CDR3 sequence is CASSSSGDNEQFF. DNA for the CDR3: TGTGCCAGCAGCTCCAGCGGGGACAATGAGCAGTTCTTC. This chain joins TRBV9 and TRBJ2-1, with 7 bases that match TRBD2. This CDR3 has 13 residues. Germline V gene data show CDR1 as SGDLS and CDR2 as YYNGEE. V gave up 4 bases and J gave up 5 bases; unmatched junction bases: 3. Drawing the rest from reference TRBV9 and TRBJ2-1, the complete variable domain is DSGVTQTPKHLITATGQRVTLRCSPRSGDLSVYWYQQSLDQGLQFLIQYYNGEERAKGNILERFSAQQFPDLHSELNLSSLELGDSALYFCASSSSGDNEQFFGPGTRLTVL.

V is TRBV9 and J is TRBJ2-3, with D possibly being TRBD2 (6 bases). The V gene's germline CDR1 is SGDLS and CDR2 YYNGEE. V was cut by 6 bases and J by 2 bases, with 10 bases left in between. The CDR3 contains 13 residues. Here the CDR3 DNA reads TGTGCCAGCACGAGGAGGGACACAGATACGCAGTATTTT. It translates to CASTRRDTDTQYF.

The CDR3 bases are TGTGCCAGTGAGGACACCTCCTACAATGAGCAGTTCTTC. Protein product: CASEDTSYNEQFF. The rearrangement joins TRBV12-3 or TRBV12-4 to TRBJ2-1; maybe TRBD1 (5 bases). Between the trimmed V and J ends, which lost 9 bases and 0 bases, there was a span of 9 bases. The CDR3 runs to 13 residues.

The genes are TRBV7-2 and TRBJ2-7, with D possibly being TRBD1 (7 bases). The CDR3 has 14 residues. Germline CDR1 SGHTA, CDR2 FQGNSA. V dropped 5 bases and J dropped 6 bases, with 17 bases sitting between them. The CDR3 sequence is CASSPRGELSEQYF. Written as DNA, the CDR3 is TGTGCCAGCAGCCCCAGGGGGGAATTAAGCGAGCAGTACTTC.

The chain joins TRBV3-1 (or the pseudogene TRBV3-2) to TRBJ2-7; TRBD2 agrees at 7 bases. V lost 4 bases, J lost 3 bases, and 9 bases stayed unmatched. In germline, CDR1 is LGHDT, CDR2 YNNKEL (reference sequence). This CDR3 contains 15 residues. The CDR3 DNA reads as TGTGCCAGCAGCCCTACACGCTCGGGGGGCTACGAGCAGTACTTC. This codes for CASSPTRSGGYEQYF.

The chain employs TRBV5-1 and TRBJ2-5; D remains ambiguous. The germline V gene has CDR1 SGHRS and CDR2 YFSETQ. V dropped 0 bases and J dropped 2 bases, with 8 bases sitting between them. The CDR3 extends over 14 amino acids. The CDR3 reads CASSLALQQETQYF. The CDR3 coding sequence is TGCGCCAGCAGCTTGGCCTTACAGCAAGAGACCCAGTACTTC.

The rearrangement joins TRBV6-5 to TRBJ1-5; 9 bases line up with TRBD1. The length of the CDR3 is 15 residues. The J segment lost 6 bases and the V segment lost 6 bases, leaving 9 bases of the junction unmatched. The germline gives CDR1 MNHEY, CDR2 SVGAGI. As DNA, the CDR3 is TGTGCCAGCAGCCCCGGGACAGGGTTCGGTCAGCCCCAGCATTTT. Translating it yields CASSPGTGFGQPQHF.

The chain employs TRBV7-8 and TRBJ2-2, with 7 bases matching TRBD1. V trimming: 3 bases; J trimming: 6 bases; junction bases outside the gene matches: 7. Germline V gene lookup returns CDR1 SGHVS and CDR2 FQNEAQ. The CDR3 sequence is 15 residues long. CDR3 amino acids: CASSLRTGGSGELFF. The CDR3 nucleotides are TGTGCCAGCAGCTTGAGGACAGGCGGGTCCGGGGAGCTGTTTTTT.

The chain recombines TRBV5-4 with TRBJ2-3; no clear D. The CDR3 spans 15 residues. The V end lost 0 bases, the J end lost 2 bases, and 10 bases lay between the germline ends. CDR1 SGHNT and CDR2 YYREEE come from the germline V gene (reference sequence). CDR3 sequence: CASSLGGSNTDTQYF. The CDR3 DNA is TGTGCCAGCAGCTTGGGCGGCAGCAACACAGATACGCAGTATTTT.